This T cell receptor beta chain was captured by sequencing in a study of long-term antiretroviral therapy in people with HIV. CDR1 is SNHLY and CDR2 is FYNNEI in the germline V gene. Germline trimming cut 5 bases from V and 5 bases from J; bases unmatched to any gene: 4. This CDR3 contains 13 residues. immunoSEQ v3.0 was run at survey level. The target of sequencing was roughly 35,000-55,000 T-cell genomes per sample. The data were produced by immunoSEQ multiplex PCR, yet TCRdb's version contains in-frame clones alone and is incomplete. The profile shows about 12,000 clones, roughly 80% of them singletons.

The specimen comprised unsorted PBMCs, sampled 0.5 years before starting antiretroviral therapy. The chain links TRBV2 to TRBJ1-1; 8 bases line up with TRBD1. The receptor was isolated from a woman between 40 and 50 years old with HIV. The CDR3 loop reads CASSLDRETEAFF. CDR3 DNA: TGTGCCAGCAGTTTGGACAGGGAAACTGAAGCTTTCTTT.